The 5 T cell receptor beta chains below all came from one sample that was sequenced in a study of OX40 agonist ivuxolimab in advanced cancers. The table came from immunoSEQ multiplex PCR; TCRdb's copy has only in-frame clones and leaves some out. Here the sample spans some 80,000 clones, approximately 84% being singletons. Specimen: CD4+ or CD8+ T cells sorted from blood, collected in a trial of the OX40 agonist ivuxolimab. The receptors derive from an adult with an advanced solid tumor such as melanoma, head and neck, liver or kidney cancer.

This chain joins TRBV19 and TRBJ1-5, with 10 bases identical to TRBD1. Germline-derived CDR1 and CDR2 are LNHDA and SQIVND (reference sequence). CDR3 length: 15 amino acids. J gave up 5 bases and V 9 bases, and 10 bases lay outside the gene matches. The CDR3 DNA follows: TGTGCCAGCCGGGACAGGGGTTATCCTGATCAGCCCCAGCATTTT. This encodes CASRDRGYPDQPQHF.

The chain employs TRBV7-2 and TRBJ2-3, with a tentative D call TRBD2 (7 bases). V was pared by 1 base and J by 3 bases, with 11 bases between. The germline gives CDR1 SGHTA, CDR2 FQGNSA. This CDR3 has 15 amino acids. CDR3 loop: CASSLGGGRTDTQYF. The CDR3 DNA is TGTGCCAGCAGCTTAGGCGGGGGCCGGACAGATACGCAGTATTTT.

This chain connects TRBV7-8 to TRBJ2-5; D may match TRBD1 or TRBD2 (6 bases each). Trimming stripped 5 bases from V and 2 bases from J, with 18 bases between. This CDR3 spans 16 amino acids. Germline CDR1 reads SGHVS; CDR2 reads FQNEAQ. The CDR3 is CASSPRDGGIQETQYF. The CDR3 nucleotides are TGTGCCAGCAGCCCCAGGGACGGGGGCATACAAGAGACCCAGTACTTC.

The gene calls are TRBV11-3 and TRBJ2-3, with 11 bases lining up with TRBD2. CDR1 SGHNT and CDR2 YENEEA come from the germline V gene. CDR3 length: 16 residues. With V trimmed by 5 bases and J by 5 bases, 9 bases remained unmatched. The CDR3: CASSLGAGTSGDTQYF. As DNA, the CDR3 is TGTGCCAGCAGCCTTGGAGCTGGGACTAGCGGAGATACGCAGTATTTT.

This chain joins TRBV7-9 and TRBJ1-6; 7 bases match TRBD1. Germline CDR1 is SEHNR and CDR2 is FQNEAQ (reference sequence). With 5 bases clipped from V and 7 bases from J, the junction kept 8 bases outside the gene matches. The CDR3 is 15 amino acids. The CDR3 here is CASSQSDRPNSPLHF. In DNA form, the CDR3 reads TGTGCCAGCAGCCAATCGGACAGGCCCAATTCACCCCTCCACTTT.